A selection of T cell receptor beta chains follows, all from one sample in a study of cytomegalovirus exposure and HLA in healthy donors. Assay: immunoSEQ multiplex PCR; the TCRdb copy retains only in-frame clones and omits some. The sample records some 170,000 clones, around 77% being singletons. Input material: PBMCs. The source of these receptors is a man between 60 and 75 years old in good health and CMV-seronegative. CDR3s include the opening cysteine and the closing phenylalanine or tryptophan. Fields, in order: J gene, D gene, V gene, CDR3 length, clone size, CDR3 protein, CDR3 DNA. D genes are given only for firm matches. Clone size is stated in some rows and not others, as once, few, many or a class when expanded.

J gene: TRBJ2-7
D gene: TRBD1
V gene: TRBV7-9
CDR3 length: 15
clone size: .
CDR3 protein: CASNMGQGASYEQYF
CDR3 DNA: TGTGCCAGCAACATGGGACAGGGGGCATCCTACGAGCAGTACTTC

J gene: TRBJ1-3
D gene: TRBD1
V gene: TRBV15
CDR3 length: 20
clone size: .
CDR3 protein: CATSRERGMGQGRRGNTIYF
CDR3 DNA: TGTGCCACCAGCAGAGAGAGGGGAATGGGACAGGGGCGAAGAGGAAACACCATATATTTT

J gene: TRBJ1-3
D gene: TRBD1
V gene: TRBV28
CDR3 length: 16
clone size: .
CDR3 protein: CASSLRGVGSGNTIYF
CDR3 DNA: TGTGCCAGCAGCCTCAGGGGGGTTGGCTCTGGAAACACCATATATTTT

J gene: TRBJ2-1
D gene: .
V gene: TRBV9
CDR3 length: 16
clone size: .
CDR3 protein: CASSVGSRSGSNEQFF
CDR3 DNA: TGTGCCAGCAGCGTAGGGAGCCGGAGTGGGTCGAATGAGCAGTTCTTC

J gene: TRBJ2-3
D gene: .
V gene: TRBV7-2
CDR3 length: 14
clone size: .
CDR3 protein: CASSTRGSTDTQYF
CDR3 DNA: TGTGCCAGCAGCACTAGGGGGAGCACAGATACGCAGTATTTT

J gene: TRBJ1-2
D gene: .
V gene: TRBV9
CDR3 length: 14
clone size: once
CDR3 protein: CASSAATGNYGYTF
CDR3 DNA: TGTGCCAGCAGCGCGGCTACAGGGAACTATGGCTACACCTTC

J gene: TRBJ2-7
D gene: TRBD1
V gene: TRBV19
CDR3 length: 14
clone size: .
CDR3 protein: CASRSSGQGYEQYF
CDR3 DNA: TGTGCCAGTAGGTCCTCGGGACAGGGCTACGAGCAGTACTTC

J gene: TRBJ2-2
D gene: TRBD2
V gene: TRBV5-1
CDR3 length: 15
clone size: few
CDR3 protein: CASRTAGGPSGELFF
CDR3 DNA: TGCGCCAGCAGAACAGCGGGGGGGCCGAGCGGGGAGCTGTTTTTT

J gene: TRBJ2-4
D gene: TRBD1
V gene: TRBV28
CDR3 length: 14
clone size: .
CDR3 protein: CASSTDRGANIQYF
CDR3 DNA: TGTGCCAGCAGTACCGACAGGGGAGCCAACATTCAGTACTTC

J gene: TRBJ2-1
D gene: TRBD2
V gene: TRBV19
CDR3 length: 16
clone size: few
CDR3 protein: CASSSPLAGGRDEQFF
CDR3 DNA: TGTGCCAGTAGCTCCCCACTAGCGGGGGGCAGGGATGAGCAGTTCTTC

J gene: TRBJ2-7
D gene: TRBD2
V gene: TRBV7-2
CDR3 length: 15
clone size: few
CDR3 protein: CASTLSGSGRYEQYF
CDR3 DNA: TGTGCCAGCACCCTTAGCGGGAGCGGGAGGTACGAGCAGTACTTC

J gene: TRBJ1-6
D gene: .
V gene: TRBV5-1
CDR3 length: 17
clone size: few
CDR3 protein: CASSLAQTSSYNSPLHF
CDR3 DNA: TGCGCCAGCAGCTTGGCACAGACCAGCTCCTATAATTCACCCCTCCACTTT

J gene: TRBJ2-7
D gene: TRBD2
V gene: TRBV28
CDR3 length: 13
clone size: .
CDR3 protein: CASPQRGAYEQYF
CDR3 DNA: TGTGCCAGCCCCCAGCGGGGGGCCTACGAGCAGTACTTC

J gene: TRBJ2-1
D gene: .
V gene: TRBV1
CDR3 length: 17
clone size: .
CDR3 protein: CTSSQDGVAGPYNEQFF
CDR3 DNA: TGCACCAGCAGCCAAGATGGGGTCGCAGGGCCCTACAATGAGCAGTTCTTC

J gene: TRBJ2-7
D gene: .
V gene: TRBV27
CDR3 length: 14
clone size: .
CDR3 protein: CASSLSGAGMEQYF
CDR3 DNA: TGTGCCAGCAGTTTATCAGGGGCAGGAATGGAGCAGTACTTT

J gene: TRBJ1-2
D gene: .
V gene: TRBV28
CDR3 length: 15
clone size: .
CDR3 protein: CASRDLSGGFYGYTF
CDR3 DNA: TGTGCCAGCAGGGATCTGTCAGGAGGGTTCTATGGCTACACCTTC

J gene: TRBJ1-5
D gene: .
V gene: TRBV2
CDR3 length: 13
clone size: few
CDR3 protein: CASSSYRDQPQHF
CDR3 DNA: TGTGCCAGCAGTTCATACAGGGATCAGCCCCAGCATTTT

J gene: TRBJ1-1
D gene: TRBD1
V gene: TRBV10-1
CDR3 length: 15
clone size: .
CDR3 protein: CASSEQGAGGTEAFF
CDR3 DNA: TGCGCCAGCAGTGAACAGGGGGCCGGGGGCACTGAAGCTTTCTTT

J gene: TRBJ2-3
D gene: TRBD2
V gene: TRBV7-7
CDR3 length: 15
clone size: .
CDR3 protein: CASSLQAGGTDTQYF
CDR3 DNA: TGTGCCAGCAGCTTACAAGCGGGGGGCACAGATACGCAGTATTTT

J gene: TRBJ2-2
D gene: TRBD2
V gene: TRBV28
CDR3 length: 15
clone size: once
CDR3 protein: CASSLQRGGSGELFF
CDR3 DNA: TGTGCCAGCAGTTTACAGCGGGGGGGCTCCGGGGAGCTGTTTTTT

J gene: TRBJ2-3
D gene: .
V gene: TRBV9
CDR3 length: 17
clone size: .
CDR3 protein: CASSVETGGLSTDTQYF
CDR3 DNA: TGTGCCAGCAGCGTAGAAACGGGGGGCCTTAGCACAGATACGCAGTATTTT

J gene: TRBJ1-6
D gene: .
V gene: TRBV9
CDR3 length: 15
clone size: .
CDR3 protein: CASSPLGVENSPLHF
CDR3 DNA: TGTGCCAGCAGCCCCCTCGGGGTAGAGAATTCACCCCTCCACTTT

J gene: TRBJ2-5
D gene: TRBD1
V gene: TRBV6-6
CDR3 length: 16
clone size: .
CDR3 protein: CASSQTTGGGEETQYF
CDR3 DNA: TGTGCCAGCAGCCAAACAACAGGGGGCGGTGAGGAGACCCAGTACTTC

J gene: TRBJ2-5
D gene: .
V gene: TRBV7-3
CDR3 length: 16
clone size: .
CDR3 protein: CASSQGARGLQETQYF
CDR3 DNA: TGTGCCAGCAGCCAAGGGGCGCGGGGGCTCCAAGAGACCCAGTACTTC

J gene: TRBJ2-7
D gene: .
V gene: TRBV4-1
CDR3 length: 15
clone size: few
CDR3 protein: CASSQDRSGAYEQYF
CDR3 DNA: TGCGCCAGCAGCCAAGATCGGTCAGGGGCCTACGAGCAGTACTTC